A single sample gave rise to the 4 T cell receptor beta chains below, sequenced in a study of spatial heterogeneity in lung cancer. TCRdb called the 5' RACE reads again in MiXCR, with one record for every CDR3 protein. The table shows a few thousand distinct CDR3 sequences, with around half occurring only once. Documented time point: blood at routine non-recurrence follow-up after resection. The specimen was PBMCs, collected at follow-up. The receptors were sampled from a female donor with early-stage non-small cell lung cancer.

In the case of this clonotype: This beta chain is a stray read from a library made for alpha chains; its abundance is not meaningful. V and J are TRBV15 and TRBJ2-3; 9 bases map to TRBD2. The CDR3 has 16 residues. The trim removed 2 bases at V and 0 bases at J, leaving 3 bases unmatched. Germline CDR1 LNHNV, CDR2 YYDKDF (reference sequence). The CDR3, as DNA: TGTGCCACCAGCAGAAGACTAGCGGCCAGCACAGATACGCAGTATTTT. This gives the protein CATSRRLAASTDTQYF.

For this clonotype: For a library built for alpha chains, this beta chain is a stray read; little rests on its size. The rearrangement joins TRBV7-9 to TRBJ2-1, with TRBD2 as a possible D gene (6 bases). CDR1 and CDR2 (germline): SEHNR, FQNEAQ (reference sequence). This CDR3 has 16 amino acids. V lost 2 bases and J 1 base, leaving 12 bases between the germline ends. The chain's CDR3 is CASSLPGLGSYNEQFF. The CDR3 nucleotides are TGTGCCAGCAGCTTACCGGGACTGGGTTCCTACAATGAGCAGTTCTTC.

About this clonotype: This beta chain lies outside the target of a library built for alpha chains; its clone size means little. The chain has TRBV10-3 and TRBJ2-5; D not certain. The CDR3 contains 15 residues. Between the trimmed V and J ends, which lost 0 bases and 5 bases, there was a span of 13 bases. CDR1 and CDR2 (germline): ENHRY, SYGVKD. As DNA, the CDR3 is TGTGCCATCAGTGAGTCGATCTCCCCCAGGGAGACCCAGTACTTC. Protein: CAISESISPRETQYF.

This clonotype has a handful of counts. Since the library was made to target alpha chains, this beta chain is a stray read and its abundance is not meaningful. V is TRBV2 and J is TRBJ2-7, with D perhaps matching TRBD1 (5 bases). The CDR3 length is 14 residues. Germline CDR1 is SNHLY and CDR2 is FYNNEI. The V end was cut by 7 bases, the J end by 7 bases, with 20 bases between. The CDR3 nucleotides read TGTGCCAGCAATCTGCAGGGAACCTCCGGAGAGCAGTACTTC. It yields the protein CASNLQGTSGEQYF.